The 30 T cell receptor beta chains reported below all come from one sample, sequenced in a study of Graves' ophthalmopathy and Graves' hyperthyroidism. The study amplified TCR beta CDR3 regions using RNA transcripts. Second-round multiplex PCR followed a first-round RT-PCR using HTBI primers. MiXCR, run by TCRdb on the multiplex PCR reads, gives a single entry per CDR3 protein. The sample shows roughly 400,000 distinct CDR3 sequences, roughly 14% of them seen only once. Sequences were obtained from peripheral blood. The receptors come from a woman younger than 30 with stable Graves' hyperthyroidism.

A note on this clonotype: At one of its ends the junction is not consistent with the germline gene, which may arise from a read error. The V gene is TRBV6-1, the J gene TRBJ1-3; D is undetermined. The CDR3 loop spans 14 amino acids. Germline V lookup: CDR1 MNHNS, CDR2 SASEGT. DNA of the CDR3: TGTGCCAGCAGTGCTTACGTCTCTGGAAACACTATATATTTT. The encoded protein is CASSAYVSGNTIYF.

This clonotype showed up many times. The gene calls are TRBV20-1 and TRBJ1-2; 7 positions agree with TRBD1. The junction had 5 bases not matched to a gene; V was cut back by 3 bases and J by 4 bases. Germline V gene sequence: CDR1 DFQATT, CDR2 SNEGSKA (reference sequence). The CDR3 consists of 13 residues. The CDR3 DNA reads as TGCAGTGCTAGGGACAGGAGAACCTATGGCTACACCTTC. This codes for CSARDRRTYGYTF.

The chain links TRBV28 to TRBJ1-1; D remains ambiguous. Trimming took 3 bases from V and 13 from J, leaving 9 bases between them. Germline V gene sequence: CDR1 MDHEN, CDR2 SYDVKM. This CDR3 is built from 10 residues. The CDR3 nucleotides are TGTGCCAGCAGTTTCAGAAACGTTTTCTTT. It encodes CASSFRNVFF.

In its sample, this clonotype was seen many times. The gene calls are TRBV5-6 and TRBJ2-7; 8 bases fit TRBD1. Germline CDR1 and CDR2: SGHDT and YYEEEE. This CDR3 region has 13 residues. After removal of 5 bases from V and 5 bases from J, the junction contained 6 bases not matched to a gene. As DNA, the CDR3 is TGTGCCAGCAGGGAGGACAGGGTTGACGAGCAGTACTTC. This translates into CASREDRVDEQYF.

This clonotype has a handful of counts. As DNA, the CDR3 is TGTGCCAGTAGTCCCGGACAGGAGCCTCAAGAGACCCAGTACTTC. This encodes CASSPGQEPQETQYF. V usage is TRBV19 and J usage is TRBJ2-5; the match to TRBD1 covers 7 bases. CDR3 length equals 15 residues. V shed 5 bases and J 2 bases; nucleotides not matched to a gene: 8. The germline V gene has CDR1 LNHDA and CDR2 SQIVND (reference sequence). Looking up the rest from reference TRBV19 and TRBJ2-5 gives the full variable domain: DGGITQSPKYLFRKEGQNVTLSCEQNLNHDAMYWYRQDPGQGLRLIYYSQIVNDFQKGDIAEGYSVSREKKESFPLTVTSAQKNPTAFYLCASSPGQEPQETQYFGPGTRLLVL.

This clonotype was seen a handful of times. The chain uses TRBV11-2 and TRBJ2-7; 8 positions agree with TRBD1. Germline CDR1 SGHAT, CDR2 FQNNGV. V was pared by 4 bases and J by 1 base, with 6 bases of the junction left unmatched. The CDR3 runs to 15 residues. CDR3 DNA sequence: TGTGCCAGCAGCTCCAGGGGGCAGTTTTCCTACGAGCAGTACTTC. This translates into CASSSRGQFSYEQYF.

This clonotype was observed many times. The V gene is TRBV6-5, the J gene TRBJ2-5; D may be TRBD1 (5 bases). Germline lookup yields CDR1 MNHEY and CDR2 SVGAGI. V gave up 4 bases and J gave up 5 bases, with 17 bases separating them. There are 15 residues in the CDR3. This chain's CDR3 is CASSSANRQPETQYF. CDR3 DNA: TGTGCCAGCAGTTCCGCTAACAGACAGCCGGAGACCCAGTACTTC.

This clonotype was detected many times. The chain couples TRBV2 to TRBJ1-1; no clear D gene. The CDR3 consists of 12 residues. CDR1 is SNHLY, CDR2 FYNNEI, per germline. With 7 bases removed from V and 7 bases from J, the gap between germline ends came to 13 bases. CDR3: CASTVLGSEAFF. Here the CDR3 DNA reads TGTGCCAGCACTGTTTTGGGCAGTGAAGCTTTCTTT.

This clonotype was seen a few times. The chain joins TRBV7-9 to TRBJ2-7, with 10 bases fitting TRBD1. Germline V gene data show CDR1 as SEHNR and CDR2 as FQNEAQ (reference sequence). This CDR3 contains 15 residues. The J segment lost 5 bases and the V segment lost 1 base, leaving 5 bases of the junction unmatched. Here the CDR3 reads CASSLGGQGGNEQYF. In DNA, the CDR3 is TGTGCCAGCAGCTTAGGAGGACAGGGGGGCAACGAGCAGTACTTC.

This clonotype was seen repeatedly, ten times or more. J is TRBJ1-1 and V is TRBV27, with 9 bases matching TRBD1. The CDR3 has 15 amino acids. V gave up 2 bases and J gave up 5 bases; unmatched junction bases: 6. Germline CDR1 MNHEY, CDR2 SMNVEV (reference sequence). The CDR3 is CASSLLGQGITEAFF. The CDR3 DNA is TGTGCCAGCAGTTTACTGGGACAGGGAATAACTGAAGCTTTCTTT.

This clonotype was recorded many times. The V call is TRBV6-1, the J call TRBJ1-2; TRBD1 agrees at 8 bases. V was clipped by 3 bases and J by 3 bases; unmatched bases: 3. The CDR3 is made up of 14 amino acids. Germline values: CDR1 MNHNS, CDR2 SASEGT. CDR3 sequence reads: CASSEPTGDYGYTF. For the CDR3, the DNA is TGTGCCAGCAGTGAGCCGACAGGGGACTATGGCTACACCTTC.

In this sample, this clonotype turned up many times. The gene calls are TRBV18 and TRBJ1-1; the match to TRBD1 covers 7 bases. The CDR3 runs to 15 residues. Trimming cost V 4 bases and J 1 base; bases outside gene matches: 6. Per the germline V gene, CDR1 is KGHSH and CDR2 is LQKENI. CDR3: CASSQNGQANTEAFF. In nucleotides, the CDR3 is TGTGCCAGCTCACAGAACGGACAGGCGAACACTGAAGCTTTCTTT.

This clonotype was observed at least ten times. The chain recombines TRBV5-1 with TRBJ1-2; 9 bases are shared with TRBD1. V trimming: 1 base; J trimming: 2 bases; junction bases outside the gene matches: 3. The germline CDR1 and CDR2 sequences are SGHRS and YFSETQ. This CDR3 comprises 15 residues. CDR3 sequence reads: CASSLSGTGNYGYTF. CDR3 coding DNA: TGCGCCAGCAGCTTGTCGGGGACAGGGAACTATGGCTACACCTTC.

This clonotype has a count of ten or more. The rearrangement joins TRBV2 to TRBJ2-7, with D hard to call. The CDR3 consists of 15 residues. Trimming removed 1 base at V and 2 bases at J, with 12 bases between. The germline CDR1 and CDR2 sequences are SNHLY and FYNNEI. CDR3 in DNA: TGTGCCAGCAGTGAAGAAACGGCACGTACCTACGAGCAGTACTTC. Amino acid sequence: CASSEETARTYEQYF.

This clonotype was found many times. The CDR3 DNA follows: TGCGCCAGCAGCCTCGCTACAGGAGGTGGGACTGAAGCTTTCTTT. It yields the protein CASSLATGGGTEAFF. The chain is built from TRBV5-1 and TRBJ1-1; a possible D gene is TRBD1 (5 bases). This CDR3 contains 15 residues. Trimming took 4 bases from V and 5 from J, leaving 18 bases between them. CDR1 SGHRS and CDR2 YFSETQ come from the germline V gene. The variable domain in full, with the rest retrieved from reference TRBV5-1 and TRBJ1-1, is KAGVTQTPRYLIKTRGQQVTLSCSPISGHRSVSWYQQTPGQGLQFLFEYFSETQRNKGNFPGRFSGRQFSNSRSEMNVSTLELGDSALYLCASSLATGGGTEAFFGQGTRLTVV.

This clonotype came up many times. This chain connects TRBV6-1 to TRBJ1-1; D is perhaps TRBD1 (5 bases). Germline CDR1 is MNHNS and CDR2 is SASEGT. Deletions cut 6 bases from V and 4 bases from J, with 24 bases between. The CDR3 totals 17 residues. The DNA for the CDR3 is TGTGCCAGCAGCCGAAACCCTTCAGGGATTTGGGGCACTGAAGCTTTCTTT. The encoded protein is CASSRNPSGIWGTEAFF.

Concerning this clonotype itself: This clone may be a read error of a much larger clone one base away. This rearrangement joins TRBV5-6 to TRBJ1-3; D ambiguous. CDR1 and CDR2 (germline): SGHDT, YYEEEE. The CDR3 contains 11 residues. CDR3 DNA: TGTGCCAGCAGCCTACAAGACACCATATGTTTT. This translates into CASSLQDTICF.

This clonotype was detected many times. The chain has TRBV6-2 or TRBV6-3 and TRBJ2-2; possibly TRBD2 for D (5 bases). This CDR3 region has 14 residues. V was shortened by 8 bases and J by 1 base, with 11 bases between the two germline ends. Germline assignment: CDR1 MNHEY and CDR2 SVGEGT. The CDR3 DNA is TGTGCCAGCTGTGAAACTAGGAACACCGGGGAGCTGTTTTTT. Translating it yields CASCETRNTGELFF.

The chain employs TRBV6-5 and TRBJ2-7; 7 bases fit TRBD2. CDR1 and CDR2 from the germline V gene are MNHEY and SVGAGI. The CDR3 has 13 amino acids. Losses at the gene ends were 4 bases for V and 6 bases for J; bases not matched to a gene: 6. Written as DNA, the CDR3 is TGTGCCAGCAGTTGGGGGGGGGACGGCGAGCAGTACTTC. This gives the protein CASSWGGDGEQYF.

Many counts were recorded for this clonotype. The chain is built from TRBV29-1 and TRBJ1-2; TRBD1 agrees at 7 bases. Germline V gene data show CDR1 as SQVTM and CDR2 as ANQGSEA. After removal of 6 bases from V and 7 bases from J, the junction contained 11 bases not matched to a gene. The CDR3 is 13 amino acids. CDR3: CSVETGSWGGYTF. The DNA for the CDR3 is TGCAGCGTGGAGACAGGGTCCTGGGGTGGCTACACCTTC.

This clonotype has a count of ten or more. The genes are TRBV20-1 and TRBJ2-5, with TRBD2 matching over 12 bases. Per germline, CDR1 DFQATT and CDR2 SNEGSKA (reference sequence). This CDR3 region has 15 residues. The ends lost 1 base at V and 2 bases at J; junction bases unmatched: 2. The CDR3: CSARGTSGEQETQYF. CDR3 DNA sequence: TGCAGTGCTAGAGGGACTAGCGGGGAACAAGAGACCCAGTACTTC.

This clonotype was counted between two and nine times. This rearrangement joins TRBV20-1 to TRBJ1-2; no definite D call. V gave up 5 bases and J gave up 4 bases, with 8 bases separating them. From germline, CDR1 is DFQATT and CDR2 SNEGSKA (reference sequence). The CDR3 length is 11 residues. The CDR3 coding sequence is TGCAGTGCTGCGGACCTCTATGGCTACACCTTC. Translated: CSAADLYGYTF.

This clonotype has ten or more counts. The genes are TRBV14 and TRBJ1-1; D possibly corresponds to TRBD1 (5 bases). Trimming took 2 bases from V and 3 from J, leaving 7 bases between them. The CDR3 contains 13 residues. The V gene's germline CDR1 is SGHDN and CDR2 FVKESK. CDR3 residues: CASSQQGYTEAFF. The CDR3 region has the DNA TGTGCCAGCAGCCAACAGGGTTACACTGAAGCTTTCTTT.

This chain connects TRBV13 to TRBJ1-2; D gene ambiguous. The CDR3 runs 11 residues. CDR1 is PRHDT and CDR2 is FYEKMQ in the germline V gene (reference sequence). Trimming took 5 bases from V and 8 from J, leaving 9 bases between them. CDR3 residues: CASSLDAGYTF. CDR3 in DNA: TGTGCCAGCAGCCTGGACGCCGGCTACACCTTC.

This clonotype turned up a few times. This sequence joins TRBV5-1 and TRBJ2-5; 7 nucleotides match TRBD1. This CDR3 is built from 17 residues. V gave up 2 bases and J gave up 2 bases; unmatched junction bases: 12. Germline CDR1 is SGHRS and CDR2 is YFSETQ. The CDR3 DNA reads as TGCGCCAGCAGCTTACCGACAGGGATGGGGGTTCAAGAGACCCAGTACTTC. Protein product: CASSLPTGMGVQETQYF. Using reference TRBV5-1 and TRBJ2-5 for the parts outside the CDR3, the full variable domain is KAGVTQTPRYLIKTRGQQVTLSCSPISGHRSVSWYQQTPGQGLQFLFEYFSETQRNKGNFPGRFSGRQFSNSRSEMNVSTLELGDSALYLCASSLPTGMGVQETQYFGPGTRLLVL.

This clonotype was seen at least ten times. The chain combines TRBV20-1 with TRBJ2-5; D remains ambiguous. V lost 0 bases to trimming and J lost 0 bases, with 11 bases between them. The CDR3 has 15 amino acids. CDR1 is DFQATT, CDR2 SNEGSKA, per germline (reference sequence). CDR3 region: CSARDNELYQETQYF. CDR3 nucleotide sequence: TGCAGTGCTAGAGATAACGAACTGTACCAAGAGACCCAGTACTTC.

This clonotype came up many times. CDR3 residues: CASSTRQELNYGYTF. The CDR3 DNA sequence: TGTGCCAGCAGCACGCGACAGGAGCTTAACTATGGCTACACCTTC. This chain joins TRBV11-2 and TRBJ1-2, with D possibly TRBD1 on 6 matching bases. V was pared by 5 bases and J by 1 base, with 14 bases between. The CDR3 loop spans 15 amino acids. Germline V gene sequence: CDR1 SGHAT, CDR2 FQNNGV.

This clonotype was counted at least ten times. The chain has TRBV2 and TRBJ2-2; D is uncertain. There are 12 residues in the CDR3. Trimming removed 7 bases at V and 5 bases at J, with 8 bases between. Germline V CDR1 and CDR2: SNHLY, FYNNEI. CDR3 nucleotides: TGTGCCAGCAACCAGAATACCGGGGAGCTGTTTTTT. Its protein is CASNQNTGELFF.

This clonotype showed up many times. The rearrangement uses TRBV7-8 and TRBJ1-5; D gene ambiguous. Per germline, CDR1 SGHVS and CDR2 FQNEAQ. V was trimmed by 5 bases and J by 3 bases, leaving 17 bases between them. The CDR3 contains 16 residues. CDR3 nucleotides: TGTGCCAGCAGCACTACACGAGGGCAGCCCAATCAGCCCCAGCATTTT. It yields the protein CASSTTRGQPNQPQHF.

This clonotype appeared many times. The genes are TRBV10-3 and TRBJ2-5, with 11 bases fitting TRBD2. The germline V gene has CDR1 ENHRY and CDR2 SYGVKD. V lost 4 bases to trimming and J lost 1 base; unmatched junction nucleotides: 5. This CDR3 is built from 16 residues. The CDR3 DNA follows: TGTGCCATCAGTGCCTCTAGCGGGGGGCTCCAAGAGACCCAGTACTTC. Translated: CAISASSGGLQETQYF.